This T cell receptor (beta chain) was captured in a study of blood T cell repertoires in COVID-19. Background on the study: Acute-phase and convalescent COVID-19 samples originated in the United States, Italy and Spain. T cells, B-cell-depleted T cells, or PBMCs provided the cDNA or gDNA that served as material.

The germline CDR1 and CDR2 sequences are SGHRS and YFSETQ. The CDR3 consists of 16 residues. The V gene end was trimmed by 5 bases and the J gene end by 2 bases; junction bases not matched to a gene: 9. In the study's own analysis: Amplifying reference gene primers gave estimates of nucleated cell counts. Clones were sequenced by immunoSEQ multiplex PCR, and TCRdb holds only the in-frame ones, with some missing. Clone size and V and J calls were adopted from that table, with D and trimming inferred from the DNA. Among about 400,000 clones, 75% to 90% were seen once, and the ten largest hold just over 7%. In Seattle, patients joined the study during active infection and were tracked longitudinally.

Sequences were obtained from peripheral blood. This chain links TRBV5-1 with TRBJ1-2; TRBD1 matches at 10 bases. The origin of this receptor is a woman aged 60 to 75 with COVID-19, enrolled during active disease. The CDR3 DNA is TGCGCCAGCAGAAAGACAGGGGGCGCGTGGAACTATGGCTACACCTTC. The encoded protein is CASRKTGGAWNYGYTF.